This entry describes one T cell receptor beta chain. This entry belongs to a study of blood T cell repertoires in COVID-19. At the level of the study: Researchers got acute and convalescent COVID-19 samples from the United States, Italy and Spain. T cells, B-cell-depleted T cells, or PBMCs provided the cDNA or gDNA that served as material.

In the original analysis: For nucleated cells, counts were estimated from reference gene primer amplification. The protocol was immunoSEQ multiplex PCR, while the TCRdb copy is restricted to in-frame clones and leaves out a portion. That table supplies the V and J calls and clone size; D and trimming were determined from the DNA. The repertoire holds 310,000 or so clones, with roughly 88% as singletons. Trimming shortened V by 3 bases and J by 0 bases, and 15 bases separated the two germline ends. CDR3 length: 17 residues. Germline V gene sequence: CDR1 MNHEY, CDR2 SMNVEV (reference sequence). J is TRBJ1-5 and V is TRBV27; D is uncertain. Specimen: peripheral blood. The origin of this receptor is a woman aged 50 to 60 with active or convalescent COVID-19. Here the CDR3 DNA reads TGTGCCAGCAGTTTGGGTCGGGGAAGACATAGCAATCAGCCCCAGCATTTT. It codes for CASSLGRGRHSNQPQHF.